The T cell receptor beta chain under discussion was sequenced for a study of Graves' ophthalmopathy and Graves' hyperthyroidism. Whole-study results and caveats: Discriminating ophthalmopathy from stable hyperthyroidism, a 13-signature model attained a sensitivity of about 88% and a specificity of approximately 77%.

CDR1 and CDR2 from the germline V gene are MNHEY and SVGAGI. Trimming removed 4 bases from V and 3 bases from J, with 12 bases in between. This CDR3 has 14 amino acids. Each donor who had ophthalmopathy showed moderate-to-severe activity, a CAS of ≥3, a NOSPECS of ≥4, and a duration under 3 months. TCR beta CDR3 regions were amplified from RNA transcripts. HTBI primers primed a first-round RT-PCR, and a second-round multiplex PCR followed. TCRdb recomputed calls from the multiplex PCR reads with MiXCR, one row per CDR3 protein. The table has about 210,000 distinct CDR3 sequences, roughly 27% seen once; the top ten hold approximately 9.1%. Remarks on this clonotype: Its antigen is not known.

The TCR was taken from a man in his fifties with Graves' ophthalmopathy. The chain employs TRBV6-5 and TRBJ1-2; no reliable D call. Sequenced material: peripheral blood. CDR3 protein: CASSLSGLHYGYTF. In DNA form, the CDR3 reads TGTGCCAGCAGTTTATCGGGTCTGCACTATGGCTACACCTTC.